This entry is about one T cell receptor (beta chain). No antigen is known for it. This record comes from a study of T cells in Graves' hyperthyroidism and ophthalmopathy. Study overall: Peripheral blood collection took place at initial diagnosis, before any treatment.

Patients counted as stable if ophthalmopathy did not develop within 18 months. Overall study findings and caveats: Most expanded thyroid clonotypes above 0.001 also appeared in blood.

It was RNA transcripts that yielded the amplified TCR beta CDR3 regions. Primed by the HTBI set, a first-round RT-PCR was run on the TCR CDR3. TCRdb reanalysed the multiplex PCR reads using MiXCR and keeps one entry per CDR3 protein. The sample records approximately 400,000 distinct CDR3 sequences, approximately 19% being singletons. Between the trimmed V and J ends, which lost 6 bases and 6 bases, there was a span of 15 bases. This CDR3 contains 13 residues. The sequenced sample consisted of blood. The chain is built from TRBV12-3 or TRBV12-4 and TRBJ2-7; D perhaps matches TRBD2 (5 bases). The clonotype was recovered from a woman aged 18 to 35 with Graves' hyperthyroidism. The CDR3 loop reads CASRALAAGEQYF. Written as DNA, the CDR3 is TGTGCCAGCAGGGCCCTAGCTGCGGGCGAGCAGTACTTC.